A selection of T cell receptor beta chains follows, all from one sample in a study of shared clonotypes between healthy human individuals. Only in-frame clones appear in the TCRdb table, and some are missing; sequencing was by immunoSEQ multiplex PCR. The data show roughly 2.6 million clones, more than 90% seen once. Sequences were obtained from naive CD4+ T cells sorted from blood. These receptors originate from a man younger than 35 in good health. Both conserved end residues are part of each CDR3. The D gene is left open where the match is weak. The size entry is marked missing in some rows and otherwise reads once, few, many or a size class.

>-|TRBV9|-|TRBJ2-1
TGTGCCAGCAGCGAGGGCCAAGGGCGGCTCCTTACGGGTGAGCAGTTCTTC
CASSEGQGRLLTGEQFF
>TRBD1|TRBV29-1|-|TRBJ2-3
TGCAGCGTCGCAGACAGGGGGTCGGTCGCAGATACGCAGTATTTT
CSVADRGSVADTQYF
>-|TRBV28|-|TRBJ1-6
TGTGCCAGCAGTCCCCGGTCCTCTGTAACAACTCTCCACTTT
CASSPRSSVTTLHF
>-|TRBV2|-|TRBJ2-5
TGTGCCAGCAGGGGGCAGCTCCCAGAGACCCAGTACTTC
CASRGQLPETQYF
>-|TRBV30|-|TRBJ2-4
TGTGCCTGGGGGCTAGCCAAAAACATTCAGTACTTC
CAWGLAKNIQYF
>-|TRBV29-1|-|TRBJ2-7
TGCAGCGTTGGAAGGGGCCCCTACGAGCAGTACTTC
CSVGRGPYEQYF
>TRBD1|TRBV5-1|-|TRBJ2-1
TGCGCCAGCAGCTTGGTCCCCCAGGGGGCAGACAATGAGCAGTTCTTC
CASSLVPQGADNEQFF
>-|TRBV10-3|-|TRBJ2-4
TGTGCCATCAGTGAGGCCATGGGTGGCGGATCCAAAAACATTCAGTACTTC
CAISEAMGGGSKNIQYF
>-|TRBV19|-|TRBJ2-7
TGTGCCAGTAGTCGCGGGCAGAGCTCCTACGAGCAGTACTTC
CASSRGQSSYEQYF
>-|TRBV5-1|-|TRBJ2-2
TGCGCCAGCAGCTTGGCCGACAGATCCGGGGAGCTGTTTTTT
CASSLADRSGELFF
>TRBD1|TRBV18|-|TRBJ2-5
TGTGCCAGCTCACCTCAGACAGGGTGGGAGACCCAGTACTTC
CASSPQTGWETQYF
>-|TRBV7-9|-|TRBJ1-4
TGTGCCAGCAGCTTAGAGGCCCCGGACTTTAATGAAAAACTGTTTTTT
CASSLEAPDFNEKLFF
>-|TRBV15|once|TRBJ2-1
TGTGCCACCAGCAGAGGCTGGGCCAATGAGCAGTTCTTC
CATSRGWANEQFF
>TRBD2|TRBV27|-|TRBJ2-7
TGTGCCAGCAGTTCCCGGGACAGGATCCGGACTAGCGGGGCCAACGAGCAGTACTTC
CASSSRDRIRTSGANEQYF
>TRBD2|TRBV28|-|TRBJ2-7
TGTGCCAGCAGTTCGACTAGCGGGAGTGCCGAGCAGTACTTC
CASSSTSGSAEQYF
>-|TRBV5-1|once|TRBJ2-7
TGCGCCAGCAGCAGCAAGTCTAAGGGGGGATCCTACGAGCAGTACTTC
CASSSKSKGGSYEQYF
>-|TRBV18|-|TRBJ1-4
TGTGCCAGCTCACCACAGACTTTACTGACCCCTGAAAAACTGTTTTTT
CASSPQTLLTPEKLFF
>-|TRBV6-6|-|TRBJ2-1
TGTGCCAGCAGTACCTTCACTTGGGATGAGCAGTTCTTC
CASSTFTWDEQFF
>TRBD1|TRBV7-9|-|TRBJ2-5
TGTGCCAGCACCCGGCATCGAGGGACAGGGCAACAAGAGACCCAGTACTTC
CASTRHRGTGQQETQYF
>-|TRBV5-1|-|TRBJ2-2
TGCGCCAGCAGCATTGGACGGCCGAACACCGGGGAGCTGTTTTTT
CASSIGRPNTGELFF
>-|TRBV6-5|-|TRBJ1-5
TGTGCCAGCAGTCCGGAGCAGGGTGGGGAGCCCCAGCATTTT
CASSPEQGGEPQHF
>-|TRBV5-8|-|TRBJ1-1
TGTGCCAGCAGCTGGCCTACCTTAGGCACTATGAACACTGAAGCTTTCTTT
CASSWPTLGTMNTEAFF
>-|TRBV6-6|-|TRBJ1-4
TGTGCCAGCAGTTGGGGCCGCGGGGCTAATGAAAAACTGTTTTTT
CASSWGRGANEKLFF
>TRBD1|TRBV7-9|-|TRBJ2-3
TGTGCCAGCAGCTATACAGGGGAAACAGATACGCAGTATTTT
CASSYTGETDTQYF
>-|TRBV5-8|-|TRBJ2-3
TGTGCCAGCAGCTTGGCTTGGACCTCCGACGGCACAGATACGCAGTATTTT
CASSLAWTSDGTDTQYF
>-|TRBV7-7|-|TRBJ2-7
TGTGCTAGCAGCTTACGCCAGGGTCTCGAGCAGTACTTC
CASSLRQGLEQYF
>-|TRBV7-9|-|TRBJ1-5
TGTGCCAGCAGCTTTCCAGGGAATCAGCCCCAGCATTTT
CASSFPGNQPQHF
>-|TRBV15|-|TRBJ2-5
TGTGCCACCAGCAGAGGCGGGGTAGGGCAAGAGACCCAGTACTTC
CATSRGGVGQETQYF
>TRBD1|TRBV9|-|TRBJ2-7
TGTGCCAGCAGGGACAGGGATAACGAGCAGTACTTC
CASRDRDNEQYF
>-|TRBV18|-|TRBJ2-7
TGTGCCACCTCCGGGCAGGGTGTCTCCGAGCAGTACTTC
CATSGQGVSEQYF
>TRBD2|TRBV29-1|once|TRBJ2-2
TGCAGCGTTGATTCCGGGAGGGCCGGCCCCGGGGAGCTGTTTTTT
CSVDSGRAGPGELFF
>TRBD1|TRBV5-1|-|TRBJ2-5
TGCGCCAGCAGCCCCTCGGACAGGGCACTGGCCCAGTACTTC
CASSPSDRALAQYF
>-|TRBV20-1|-|TRBJ2-7
TGCAGTGCGGCGACTAGACATAAGCAGTACTTC
CSAATRHKQYF
>-|TRBV18|-|TRBJ1-2
TGTGCCAGCTCACCTCAGCGAATGACGGGTTACACCTTC
CASSPQRMTGYTF
>-|TRBV28|-|TRBJ2-7
TGTGCCAGCAGCACCCGCTACAGGGTATGGGAGCAGTACTTC
CASSTRYRVWEQYF
>TRBD1|TRBV7-9|-|TRBJ2-5
TGTGCCAGCAGCTTTAACACAGGGGGAGAGACCCAGTACTTC
CASSFNTGGETQYF